A selection of T cell receptor beta chains follows, all from one sample in a study of response to subunit inactivated influenza vaccine. TCRdb independently ran MiXCR on the RT-PCR reads; one entry per CDR3 protein. The sample contains around 200,000 distinct CDR3 sequences, around 14% of which appear only once. This specimen was CD8+ T cells sorted from PBMCs, taken more than 4 days after vaccination. All receptors come from a man over 45 who received an inactivated influenza vaccine. The CDR3 runs from the conserved cysteine through the conserved F or W. The D gene is left open where the match is weak. For some rows the clone size is stated as once, few or many, or as a class when expanded; others skip it.

V: TRBV20-1; J: TRBJ2-7; size: few; D: NA; DNA: TGCAGTGCTAGAGACCTACGGTCAGGAGACTACGAGCAGTACTTC; CDR3: CSARDLRSGDYEQYF
V: TRBV27; J: TRBJ2-1; size: once; D: TRBD2; DNA: TGTGCCAGCAGTATAGCGGGAGTGCTTTACAATGAGCAGTTCTTC; CDR3: CASSIAGVLYNEQFF
V: TRBV21-1; J: TRBJ2-5; size: NA; D: NA; DNA: TGTGCCAGCAGCAAAGTGTCTGGAAACCAAGAGACCCAGTACTTC; CDR3: CASSKVSGNQETQYF
V: TRBV2; J: TRBJ2-5; size: NA; D: TRBD2; DNA: TGTGCCAGCAGTCTTTCCGGGACTAGCGGGAGGAACACCGAGACCCAGTACTTC; CDR3: CASSLSGTSGRNTETQYF
V: TRBV7-6; J: TRBJ2-1; size: NA; D: NA; DNA: TGTGCCAGCAGCTTAGAACCGGGGAGCTCCTACAATGAGCAGTTCTTC; CDR3: CASSLEPGSSYNEQFF
V: TRBV12-3/TRBV12-4; J: TRBJ1-2; size: few; D: TRBD1; DNA: TGTGCCAGCAGCCCTAGACAGGGGGGGAGCTATGGCTACACCTTC; CDR3: CASSPRQGGSYGYTF
V: TRBV3-1; J: TRBJ2-1; size: few; D: NA; DNA: TGTGCCAGCGCCTTGTGGGGGGGGGCCGACAATGAGCAGTTCTTC; CDR3: CASALWGGADNEQFF
V: TRBV29-1; J: TRBJ2-7; size: NA; D: NA; DNA: TGCAGCGTGTTACAGGGTCCCGAGCAGTACTTC; CDR3: CSVLQGPEQYF
V: TRBV6-1; J: TRBJ1-5; size: few; D: NA; DNA: TGTGCCAGCAGCGCGCAAGGGGGGAATCAGCCCCAGCATTTT; CDR3: CASSAQGGNQPQHF
V: TRBV28; J: TRBJ2-1; size: NA; D: TRBD2; DNA: TGTGCCAGCAGTCCTCTGGTGATAGCGGGAGGTTCCTACAATGAGCAGTTCTTC; CDR3: CASSPLVIAGGSYNEQFF
V: TRBV3-1; J: TRBJ2-7; size: NA; D: NA; DNA: TGTGCCAGCAGCGATCGTGGGGGACTCTTAACCTACGAGCAGTACTTC; CDR3: CASSDRGGLLTYEQYF
V: TRBV5-1; J: TRBJ2-7; size: NA; D: NA; DNA: TGCGCCAGCAGCTTGGCTGGACGGCTCAGCTCCTACGAGCAGTACTTC; CDR3: CASSLAGRLSSYEQYF
V: TRBV27; J: TRBJ2-1; size: few; D: TRBD2; DNA: TGTGCCAGCAGCTTGGGGGGGTTTGAGCAGTTCTTC; CDR3: CASSLGGFEQFF
V: TRBV11-3; J: TRBJ2-1; size: once; D: TRBD1; DNA: TGTGCCAGCAGCCTCAGGGGACAGGGGGTTTCTAATGAGCAGTTCTTC; CDR3: CASSLRGQGVSNEQFF
V: TRBV7-2; J: TRBJ2-1; size: many; D: NA; DNA: TGTGCCAGCAGCCAAAATTACAATGAGCAGTTCTTC; CDR3: CASSQNYNEQFF
V: TRBV9; J: TRBJ2-7; size: many; D: NA; DNA: TGTGCCAGCAGCGTAGGGGAGAACGAGCAGTACTTC; CDR3: CASSVGENEQYF
V: TRBV24-1; J: TRBJ2-2; size: NA; D: NA; DNA: TGTGCCACCTTAAAGACCGAGATGTACACCGGGGAGCTGTTTTTT; CDR3: CATLKTEMYTGELFF
V: TRBV7-9; J: TRBJ1-5; size: NA; D: TRBD1; DNA: TGTGCCAGCAAGAAGGGGGCGACCGGGGAGCCCCAGCATTTT; CDR3: CASKKGATGEPQHF
V: TRBV9; J: TRBJ1-2; size: few; D: TRBD1; DNA: TGTGCCAGCAGCGGAATTCTAAGGACAGGGTTCTATGGCTACACCTTC; CDR3: CASSGILRTGFYGYTF
V: TRBV7-9; J: TRBJ2-1; size: few; D: NA; DNA: TGTGCCAGCAGCTTATTAGGGTCTAATGAGCAGTTCTTC; CDR3: CASSLLGSNEQFF
V: TRBV27; J: TRBJ2-7; size: many; D: TRBD1; DNA: TGTGCCAGCAGTTTAAACCCAGGGGGCGAGCAGTACTTC; CDR3: CASSLNPGGEQYF
V: TRBV11-2; J: TRBJ2-5; size: few; D: TRBD2; DNA: TGTGCCAGCAGCTCCTCGGTAGCGGGGCTCGAGTACCAAGAGACCCAGTACTTC; CDR3: CASSSSVAGLEYQETQYF
V: TRBV11-2; J: TRBJ2-1; size: NA; D: TRBD2; DNA: TGTGCCAGCCAGCGGGAGATAGATGACAATGAGCAGTTCTTC; CDR3: CASQREIDDNEQFF
V: TRBV7-9; J: TRBJ2-7; size: many; D: NA; DNA: TGTGCCAGCAGCACTACACGGGACACCAATTACGAGCAGTACTTC; CDR3: CASSTTRDTNYEQYF
V: TRBV7-2; J: TRBJ2-7; size: few; D: NA; DNA: TGTGCCAGCAGCTCGATGACAGCTTCCTACGAGCAGTACTTC; CDR3: CASSSMTASYEQYF
V: TRBV29-1; J: TRBJ2-7; size: many; D: TRBD1; DNA: TGCAGCGTGGGACAGGGGGACGAGCAGTACTTC; CDR3: CSVGQGDEQYF
V: TRBV4-1; J: TRBJ2-1; size: few; D: TRBD2; DNA: TGCGCCAGCAGCCAAGATCCCCAGCGGGGGACCTACAATGAGCAGTTCTTC; CDR3: CASSQDPQRGTYNEQFF
V: TRBV6-1; J: TRBJ1-6; size: NA; D: NA; DNA: TGTGCCAGCAGCCCACCGGAAAGTAATTCACCCCTCCACTTT; CDR3: CASSPPESNSPLHF
V: TRBV27; J: TRBJ2-1; size: few; D: NA; DNA: TGTGCCAGCAGCTGGCGGGGTTTCGATGAGCAGTTCTTC; CDR3: CASSWRGFDEQFF
V: TRBV4-3; J: TRBJ2-7; size: few; D: TRBD1; DNA: TGCGCCAGCAGCCGGGACAGGGAGTACTACGAGCAGTACTTC; CDR3: CASSRDREYYEQYF
V: TRBV19; J: TRBJ2-5; size: NA; D: TRBD1; DNA: TGTGCCAGTAGTAACACCGGGACAGGGAAAGAGACCCAGTACTTC; CDR3: CASSNTGTGKETQYF
V: TRBV6-5; J: TRBJ2-7; size: many; D: NA; DNA: TGTGCCAGCAGTTATTCTTCCGGCCGAACCTACGAGCAGTACTTC; CDR3: CASSYSSGRTYEQYF
V: TRBV29-1; J: TRBJ2-2; size: NA; D: NA; DNA: TGCAGCGTTGAAGTCGGGGGCGCGAACACCGGGGAGCTGTTTTTT; CDR3: CSVEVGGANTGELFF
V: TRBV5-1; J: TRBJ2-1; size: NA; D: NA; DNA: TGCGCCAGCACCTTTACAGGGCTTGAGCAGTTCTTC; CDR3: CASTFTGLEQFF
V: TRBV28; J: TRBJ2-2; size: few; D: TRBD2; DNA: TGTGCCAGCAGCTTAGACTCCCCGGGACTAGCGGGAGGGCCTGTCACCGGGGAGCTGTTTTTT; CDR3: CASSLDSPGLAGGPVTGELFF
V: TRBV30; J: TRBJ1-4; size: NA; D: TRBD1; DNA: TGTGCCTGGAGTCAAGGACAGGGACATGAAAAACTGTTTTTT; CDR3: CAWSQGQGHEKLFF
V: TRBV6-1; J: TRBJ1-5; size: few; D: TRBD1; DNA: TGTGCCAGCAGTGAAGCCCAGGGGGCTGTTCAGCCCCAGCATTTT; CDR3: CASSEAQGAVQPQHF
V: TRBV5-1; J: TRBJ1-2; size: many; D: NA; DNA: TGCGCCAGCAGCCCAACCGGCGACCGTAGCTACACCTTC; CDR3: CASSPTGDRSYTF
V: TRBV25-1; J: TRBJ1-5; size: few; D: NA; DNA: TGTGCCAGCAGTGGGCCATACGATAGCAATCAGCCCCAGCATTTT; CDR3: CASSGPYDSNQPQHF
V: TRBV7-9; J: TRBJ2-5; size: NA; D: TRBD1; DNA: TGTGCCAGCAGCTCAACGCTCTCAGGGGGCGAAGAGACCCAGTACTTC; CDR3: CASSSTLSGGEETQYF
V: TRBV24-1; J: TRBJ2-1; size: few; D: NA; DNA: TGTGCCACCAGTGATTTAACAGCGGATGAGCAGTTCTTC; CDR3: CATSDLTADEQFF
V: TRBV10-3; J: TRBJ2-1; size: NA; D: NA; DNA: TGTGCCATCAGCCAGGACTTGAGGGAACTATACAATGAGCAGTTCTTC; CDR3: CAISQDLRELYNEQFF
V: TRBV2; J: TRBJ2-7; size: NA; D: TRBD1; DNA: TGTGCCAGCAGGGAAGGACAGGGTCACGAGCAGTACTTC; CDR3: CASREGQGHEQYF
V: TRBV11-3; J: TRBJ2-2; size: NA; D: TRBD2; DNA: TGTGCCAGCAGCTTAGAATTAGGGACTAGCGCTCCCGGGGAGCTGTTTTTT; CDR3: CASSLELGTSAPGELFF
V: TRBV5-6; J: TRBJ1-4; size: many; D: NA; DNA: TGTGCCAGCAGCTTGTTAGCCGAGGGGGATGAAAAACTGTTTTTT; CDR3: CASSLLAEGDEKLFF
V: TRBV2; J: TRBJ2-7; size: few; D: NA; DNA: TGTGCCAGCAGTGACAGACAGGTATCCTACGAGCAGTACTTC; CDR3: CASSDRQVSYEQYF
V: TRBV25-1; J: TRBJ2-1; size: NA; D: TRBD2; DNA: TGTGCCAGCAGTGGAGCGGGGACCTACAATGAGCAGTTCTTC; CDR3: CASSGAGTYNEQFF
V: TRBV4-3; J: TRBJ1-3; size: NA; D: NA; DNA: TGCGCCAGCAGCCAAGATTGGTATCAGGGAGAAGGAAACACTATATATTTT; CDR3: CASSQDWYQGEGNTIYF
V: TRBV29-1; J: TRBJ1-2; size: few; D: NA; DNA: TGCAGCGTTGAAGAGGGTCACAACTATGGCTACACCTTC; CDR3: CSVEEGHNYGYTF
V: TRBV7-2; J: TRBJ2-3; size: NA; D: TRBD2; DNA: TGTGCCAGCAGCTTAGAACTAGCGGGAGGGCCCGATACGCAGTATTTT; CDR3: CASSLELAGGPDTQYF
V: TRBV12-3/TRBV12-4; J: TRBJ1-5; size: few; D: NA; DNA: TGTGCCAGCAGTTTCGGGGGGTACAGCAATCAGCCCCAGCATTTT; CDR3: CASSFGGYSNQPQHF